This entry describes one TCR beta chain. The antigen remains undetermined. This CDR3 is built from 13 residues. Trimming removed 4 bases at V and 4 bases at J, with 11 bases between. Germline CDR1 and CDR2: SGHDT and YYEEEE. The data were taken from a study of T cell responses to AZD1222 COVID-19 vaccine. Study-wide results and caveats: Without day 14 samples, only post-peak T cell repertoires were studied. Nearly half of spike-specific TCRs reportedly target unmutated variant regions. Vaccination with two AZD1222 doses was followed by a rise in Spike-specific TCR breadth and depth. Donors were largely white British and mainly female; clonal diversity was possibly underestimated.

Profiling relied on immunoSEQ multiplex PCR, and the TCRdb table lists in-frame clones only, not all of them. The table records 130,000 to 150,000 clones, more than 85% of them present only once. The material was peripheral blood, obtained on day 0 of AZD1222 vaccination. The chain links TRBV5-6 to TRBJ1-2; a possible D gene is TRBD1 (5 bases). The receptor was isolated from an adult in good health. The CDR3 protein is CASSQRGGYGYTF. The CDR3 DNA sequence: TGTGCCAGCAGCCAACGGGGGGGCTATGGCTACACCTTC.